This T cell receptor (beta chain) was captured in a study of cytomegalovirus exposure and HLA in healthy donors (TCRdb year 2017). Regarding the research as a whole: An earlier analysis of 587 of the donors reported around 280 Gb of sequence data and 117 million unique TCR beta sequences obtained from about 179 million T cells. Around 320 gigabases of sequencing data and approximately 85 million unique TCR sequences were included in an early release covering roughly 600 HLA-typed donors. Of the roughly 400 genotyped donors, 75% to 85% were placed in the genetic ancestry cluster associated with self-reported Caucasian donors. The study was designed to test whether signatures of past pathogen exposure could be identified by cataloging public T cell receptors. The study profiled the T cell repertoires of under 700 subjects by immunosequencing and related them to cytomegalovirus serostatus. A separate validation cohort of approximately 120 different subjects was used in addition to the approximately 610-subject first cohort. High-throughput TCR immunosequencing, statistical association of individual TCRs with disease status, and machine learning were combined to predict cytomegalovirus infection status. A later analysis re-examined previously published TCR beta repertoires from 500 to 700 donors and added high-resolution HLA genotyping to investigate patterns of TCR occurrence. Rather than using new phenotypic data, the later analysis identified candidate immune exposures from TCR beta sequences and from how often those sequences occurred across donors. In an earlier analysis of roughly 580 of the donors, high-throughput TCR beta sequencing was used to judge whether each TCR beta V gene segment behaved as functional or pseudogenic. Alongside the repertoire data, information on donor age, sex, ethnicity and CMV serostatus was compiled. Genome-wide SNP genotypes for about three fifths of the roughly 670 donors were used in a later genetic analysis, which treated that subset as a discovery cohort. All discovery cohort repertoires had been generated on a single sequencing platform. HLA typing covered class I and class II loci at four-digit resolution. The number of donors typed differed by locus, with roughly 620-630 for A, B, C, DRB1 and DQB1, roughly 520 for DQA1, 606 for DPA1, and around 430 for DPB1. Because of strong linkage in the cohort, roughly five DR-DQ haplotypes were treated as single units for association and clustering. Among some 410 genotyped donors of the cohort, an average of approximately 200,000 unique TCR beta nucleotide sequences was sequenced per donor, of which 15% to 20% were non-productive.

The protocol used for the library was the immunoSEQ multiplex PCR assay. A mixture of 60 forward primers for TCR Vbeta segments and 13 reverse primers for TCR Jbeta segments was used in the multiplex PCR. The CDR3 region of rearranged TCR beta genes was amplified from genomic DNA by a multiplex PCR assay. On the Illumina HiSeq System, the amplified TCR beta libraries were sequenced as 87-base-pair reads. The original methods were these. A later analysis tallied 70 million to 100 million unique TCR beta chains across the 610 or so repertoires, and 10 million to 11 million of those chains were shared by two or more donors. Raw reads were error-corrected and collapsed into unique sequences by a nearest-neighbor algorithm in which closely related sequences were merged to remove PCR and sequencing errors. CDR3 sequences were aligned to IMGT reference sequences to assign V, D and J gene segments. For a sequence to be retained, at least a six-nucleotide match to both a V gene segment and a J gene segment was required. A rearrangement counted as productive if the CDR3 had no stop codons and remained in frame with V and J, and every other rearrangement counted as non-productive. Following IMGT convention, CDR3 was defined as the stretch from the second conserved V-encoded cysteine to the conserved J-encoded phenylalanine. The earlier analysis of approximately 590 of the donors excluded any sequence lacking an unambiguous match to a single V gene segment. In an earlier analysis of 500 to 750 of the donors, V segments were called functional above 56.7% productive rearrangements and were called segregating when the between-donor standard deviation exceeded 5%. To diagnose cytomegalovirus status from the catalog of TCR beta chain sequences, a statistical classification framework was built. In a later analysis, TCR nucleotide sequences were compared against IMGT/GENE-DB human TR gene sequences so that V and J genes could be assigned. Using the TCRdist pipeline, a later analysis assigned CDR3 sequences along with most-parsimonious VDJ recombination scenarios. In a later analysis, each TCR beta chain was defined by its CDR3 amino acid sequence together with its V-gene family, and reads without a unique V-gene family were excluded. A later analysis removed 500 to 600 highly shared, low-generation-probability nucleotide sequences to deal with suspected cross-contamination and a sequencing artifact. In a later analysis, a clonal expansion index for each public chain was calculated from normalized within-repertoire ranks of inferred template counts. Generation probabilities in a later analysis came from a VDJ recombination model fitted to out-of-frame rearrangements, and those results were checked against IGoR. In a later analysis, hypergeometric tests were used to score TCR-TCR, TCR-HLA and TCR-CMV co-occurrence, with a repertoire-size bias correction applied to TCR pairs. A later analysis estimated false discovery rates by permuting HLA or CMV assignments 20 times. In a later analysis, co-occurring TCRs were grouped with DBSCAN, and TCRdist sequence similarity was added when clustering was performed within HLA-allele-positive subsets. Repertoires with fewer than 30,000 or more than 120,000 public chains, plus five repertoires with anomalous nucleotide sharing, were excluded from co-occurrence clustering. The immuneACCESS repertoire file appears here via TCRdb, limited to in-frame rearrangements. These files lack a portion of the clones; in checked studies, under half of the deficit traces to unresolved V genes, and the cause of the others is not known. V and J calls and clone size come straight from that table; D and trimming were deduced from the DNA. The sample has over 150,000 clones on record, roughly 77% of them singletons. The leading ten clones occupy 2% to 3% of the sample.

Summary of the overall study and its limitations: Because HLA typing was missing for some donors at each locus, association tests included only the typed subset. Roughly uniform sequencing depth across donors was assumed in presence/absence analyses, although this assumption may not hold. A further reported finding was that TCR beta sequences accurately predicted the HLA-A and HLA-B alleles for most subjects in the first cohort. For the cohort, immune exposure information was limited to CMV serostatus. Assigning TCR associations to individual alleles was difficult when HLA alleles, especially DR and DQ, strongly co-occurred. A few of the identified cytomegalovirus-associated TCR beta chains were confirmed in vitro to be specific for cytomegalovirus antigens. Some IMGT-functional V segments, including TRBV6-2 and TRBV6-3, could not be told apart with the 87-base-pair reads, so those segments were excluded. Correlated functional status among segregating V segments might be attributable to linkage disequilibrium, but an unknown experimental factor could not be ruled out. Across donors, most TCR sequences were observed very rarely, whereas some public TCRs were present in many individuals. In a later analysis, 16,951 TCR beta sequences were associated with specific HLA alleles at a false discovery rate of 0.05. The cohort was sequenced for TCR beta chains only, and without alpha or paired-chain data the features that could be detected were limited. A later analysis found that most CMV-associated TCR beta chains appeared HLA-restricted, with HLA associations seemingly driven largely by CMV exposure. In an earlier analysis of a few hundred of the donors, most TCR beta V segments were observed in productive rearrangements about 90% or about 30% of the time, broadly matching IMGT annotations. It was suggested by the authors that the approach could potentially be generalized to other disease states and immunological phenotypes. In a later genetic analysis, fewer N-insertions in productive TCRs were reported among donors in an Asian-associated ancestry cluster than the approximately 670-donor mean. According to a later analysis, parvovirus B19, influenza, CMV and Epstein-Barr virus appeared linked to several top co-occurrence clusters. A cluster of highly shared sequence variants was judged likely to be a technical artifact of the sequencing pipeline. In a later analysis, HLA-associated TCR beta chains were found to be more clonally expanded and to have lower generation probabilities than equally common non-associated chains. The classifier was reported to diagnose cytomegalovirus status with high specificity and sensitivity in both the original and validation cohorts. A later analysis found that TCR association rates varied across HLA loci, with DRB1 alleles showing the most associated TCRs and HLA-C alleles the fewest. Because counts were too low, seventeen rarely observed V segments, including chromosome 9 orphons, were left out of the earlier analysis of about 500 of the donors. V-gene and J-gene trimming of TCR beta chains was associated with a missense DCLRE1C variant in a later genetic analysis, and the association was replicated in an independent cohort. A total of around 150 TCR beta chains were listed by the study as associated with cytomegalovirus.

A note on this clone: It lacks a known antigen. Nothing much larger sits one base from this clone, and base qualities are not available.

Counted from cysteine to phenylalanine, this CDR3 has 11 amino acids. Only the CDR3 part of the read is kept: 33 bases, read in frame from the first base. The trim is 5 bases for V and 6 bases for J, with a gap of 5 bases between the germline ends. The germline V gene encodes CDR1 SEHNR and CDR2 FQNEAQ (reference sequence). The cohort was made up of around 720 healthy bone marrow donors. At the time of sampling, all cohort members were nominally healthy, though unrecorded immune exposures were likely present. The donor was CMV seropositive and belonged to the group of over 250 seropositive cohort members. Each donor provided a peripheral blood sample, and peripheral blood mononuclear cells were used for TCR beta sequencing. Genomic DNA extraction from the blood cell samples was performed with the Qiagen DNeasy Blood Extraction Kit.

This TCR derives from a woman between 40 and 50 years old in good health and CMV-seropositive. The rearranged chain carries TRBV7-9 and TRBJ2-1, with the D gene not confidently named. Input material: PBMCs. The bases read TGTGCCAGCAGCGTCGGCAATGAGCAGTTCTTC. It translates to CASSVGNEQFF.